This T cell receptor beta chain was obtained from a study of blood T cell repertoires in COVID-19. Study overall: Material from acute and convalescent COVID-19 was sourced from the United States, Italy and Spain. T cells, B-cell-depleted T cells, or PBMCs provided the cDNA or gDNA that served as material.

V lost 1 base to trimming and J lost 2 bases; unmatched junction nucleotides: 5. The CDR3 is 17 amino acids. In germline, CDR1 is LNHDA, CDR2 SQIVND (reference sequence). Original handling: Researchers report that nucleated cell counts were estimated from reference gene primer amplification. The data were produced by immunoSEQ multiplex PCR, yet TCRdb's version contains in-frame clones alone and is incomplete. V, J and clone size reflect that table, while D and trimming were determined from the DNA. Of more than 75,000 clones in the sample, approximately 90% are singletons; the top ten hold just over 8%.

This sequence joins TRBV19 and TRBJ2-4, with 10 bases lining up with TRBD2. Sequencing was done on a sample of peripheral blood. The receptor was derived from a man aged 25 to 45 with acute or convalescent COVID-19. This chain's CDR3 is CASSIASSGRPKNIQYF. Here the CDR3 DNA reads TGTGCCAGTAGTATAGCGTCTAGCGGGAGACCCAAAAACATTCAGTACTTC.